This paragraph covers one T cell receptor beta chain sequence. The antigen this receptor binds is unknown. Per-nucleotide qualities are absent, and no much larger clonotype sits a single base away. The immunoSEQ Assay was the method used to sequence TCRbeta CDR3 regions. After extraction, genomic DNA underwent amplification by bias-controlled multiplex PCR, followed by high-throughput sequencing. On the authors' methods: To quantify the absolute abundance of every unique TCRbeta CDR3 region, sequences were collapsed and filtered. T cell fraction was estimated by normalization of TCRbeta template counts to usable DNA, with usable DNA being measured through amplification of reference genes present in all nucleated cells. Repertoire TCRs were annotated as SARS-CoV-2-specific by exact matching of V gene, CDR3 amino acid sequence and J gene to a known reactive TCR set. The reference SARS-CoV-2 TCR set was derived from MIRA and filtered for enrichment in COVID-19-positive ImmuneCODE repertoires, a step that removed public or cross-reactive TCRs. Based on the MIRA antigens, annotated TCRs were further analysed at the level of specific ORF or position within ORF. Depth was the summed frequency of annotated unique rearrangements, while breadth was defined as annotated unique rearrangements over total unique productive rearrangements. Group comparisons of TCR breadth used two-sided Wilcoxon rank-sum tests. The clones in this table, taken by TCRdb from immuneACCESS, are in-frame only. Not every clone is retained; where verified, under half of the shortfall comes from an unresolved V gene, and the cause of the rest is unknown. That table is the source of V, J and clone size, and D and trimming were worked out from the DNA. Recorded for this sample are roughly 320,000 clones; about 86% of them occurred a single time. The top ten clonotypes cover more than 1.5% of the sample.

The sample's treatment or condition, from its label and the paper: 15 to 20 received Ad26.COV2.S at low or high dose, single or two shots; several received placebo; per-sample allocation not given. For vaccine and placebo recipients, the sequenced repertoires came from samples collected on day 63 after the first injection. Between 29 July and 7 August 2020, Cohort 1b enrolled around 25 adults aged 18-55 years at one site in Boston, USA. Ad26.COV2.S consisted of a replication-incompetent adenovirus type 26 vector by which a prefusion-stabilized SARS-CoV-2 spike protein from the original Wuhan strain was expressed. These data are taken from a study of Ad26.COV2.S vaccination and SARS-CoV-2 variants (dated by TCRdb to 2020 to 2023). Looking at the study overall: Donors in the vaccine arm were drawn from COV1001, a multicentre, randomized, double-blind, placebo-controlled phase I-IIa trial testing Ad26.COV2.S in healthy adults. A total of about 30 samples were included in the TCR-sequenced set, comprising about 20 Ad26.COV2.S vaccine recipients, 5 placebo recipients and 8 SARS-CoV-2 convalescent individuals. Sequencing of the TCRbeta repertoire served to evaluate the specificity and breadth of SARS-CoV-2-reactive T cell receptors following Ad26.COV2.S vaccination. Investigators did not know the trial group allocation while performing experiments and assessing outcomes. Participants in the trial were split at random into five groups of five each, receiving low-dose or high-dose Ad26.COV2.S once or twice, or else placebo on both occasions. Dosing of Ad26.COV2.S was intramuscular, at either 5x10^10 or 1x10^11 viral particles, delivered as one shot or as two shots spaced 56 days apart.

General findings and caveats noted by the study authors: Non-spike TCR breadth was comparable between vaccine and placebo recipients, consistent with the vaccine containing only spike. Substantial breadth of spike-specific CD8+ and CD4+ T cell responses was reported after vaccination. It was noted by the authors that total T cell responses may have been underestimated by the TCR breadth and depth analyses. Spike-specific TCR breadth was higher in Ad26.COV2.S recipients than in placebo recipients (P = 0.0014). The study was not powered for comparison of responses between vaccine doses or regimens.

Looking up the germline V gene (reference sequence) yields CDR1 LNHDA and CDR2 SQIVND. The CDR3 starts with the cysteine, ends with the phenylalanine, and has 14 residues. Only CDR3 DNA remains: 42 bases, in frame from the first base. The V end loses 4 bases and the J end loses 7 bases, and a stretch of 16 bases separates them. The sequence joins TRBV19 to TRBJ1-1, with TRBD1 tentatively as D gene (6 bases match). This TCR came from a person aged 18 to 59 who received the Ad26.COV2.S COVID-19 vaccine or a placebo. The source was peripheral blood, collected in a trial of Ad26.COV2.S vaccine versus placebo. The CDR3 protein is CASSNRGQTLEAFF. At the DNA level, the sequence is TGTGCCAGTAGTAATCGAGGACAGACCCTTGAAGCTTTCTTT.